The clone carrying this TCR beta chain was counted at least ten times. What it recognizes is unknown. The junction does not match germline at one end; this may be a read error. The data belong to a study of T-cell reconstitution after alpha-beta-depleted transplantation in children. CDR3 length equals 14 residues. Looked up from germline, CDR1 is SGHRS and CDR2 is YFSETQ. Study-level results: Reportedly, roughly two months post-transplant, alpha-beta T cells arose from several hundred expanded graft clones. Newly produced T cells mostly provided counts and TCRbeta diversity after one year, as hyperexpanded clones declined.

For TCRbeta, the library was prepared with unique molecular identifiers. TCRdb itself ran the PCR reads through MiXCR, one entry per CDR3 protein. The table lists about 980,000 distinct CDR3 sequences, about 26% of them singletons, with roughly 30% in the top ten. The source material was PBMCs, mostly from graft donor cells, sampled 360 days after TCRalphabeta/CD19-depleted stem cell transplant. The rearrangement links TRBV5-1 to TRBJ2-3; 7 positions agree with TRBD1. The clonotype comes from a boy less than two years old who had a stem cell transplant for SCID, so the T cells may come from the graft donor. In nucleotides, the CDR3 is TGTGCCAGCAGCTTAAGGGGGCTGACAGATACGCAGTATTTT. This sequence encodes CASSLRGLTDTQYF. Based on the CDR3 plus reference TRBV5-1 and TRBJ2-3, the full variable domain is KAGVTQTPRYLIKTRGQQVTLSCSPISGHRSVSWYQQTPGQGLQFLFEYFSETQRNKGNFPGRFSGRQFSNSRSEMNVSTLELGDSALYLCASSLRGLTDTQYFGPGTRLTVL.